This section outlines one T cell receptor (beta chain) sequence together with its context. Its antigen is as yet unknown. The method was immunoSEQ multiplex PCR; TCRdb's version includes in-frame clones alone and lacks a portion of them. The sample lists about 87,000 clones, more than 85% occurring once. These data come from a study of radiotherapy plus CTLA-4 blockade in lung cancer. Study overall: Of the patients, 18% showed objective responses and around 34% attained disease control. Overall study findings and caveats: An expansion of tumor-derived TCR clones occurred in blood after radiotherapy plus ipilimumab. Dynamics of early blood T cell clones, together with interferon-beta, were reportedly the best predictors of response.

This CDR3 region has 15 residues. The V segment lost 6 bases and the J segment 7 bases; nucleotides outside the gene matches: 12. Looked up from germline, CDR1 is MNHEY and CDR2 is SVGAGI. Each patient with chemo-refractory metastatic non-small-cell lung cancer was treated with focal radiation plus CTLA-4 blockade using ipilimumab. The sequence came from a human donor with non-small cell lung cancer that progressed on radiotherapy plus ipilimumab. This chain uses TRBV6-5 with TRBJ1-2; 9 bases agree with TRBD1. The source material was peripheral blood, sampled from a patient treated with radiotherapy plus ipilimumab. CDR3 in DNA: TGTGCCAGCAGGGCCACTACCGGGACAGGGAGTGGCTACACCTTC. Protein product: CASRATTGTGSGYTF.